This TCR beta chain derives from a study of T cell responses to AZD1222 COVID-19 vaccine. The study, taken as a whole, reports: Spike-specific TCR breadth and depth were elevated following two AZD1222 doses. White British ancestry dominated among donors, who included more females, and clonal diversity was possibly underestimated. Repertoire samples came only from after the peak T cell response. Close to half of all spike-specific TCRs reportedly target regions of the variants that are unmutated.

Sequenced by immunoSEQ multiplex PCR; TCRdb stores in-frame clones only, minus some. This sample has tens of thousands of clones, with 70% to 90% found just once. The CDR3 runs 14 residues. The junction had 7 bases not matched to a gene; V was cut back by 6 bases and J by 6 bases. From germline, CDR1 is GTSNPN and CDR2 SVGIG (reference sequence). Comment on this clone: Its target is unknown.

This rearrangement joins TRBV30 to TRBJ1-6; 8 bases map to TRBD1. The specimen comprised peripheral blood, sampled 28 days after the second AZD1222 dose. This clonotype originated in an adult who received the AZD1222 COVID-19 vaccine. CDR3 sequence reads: CACRQGASNSPLHF. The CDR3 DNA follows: TGTGCCTGCCGTCAGGGGGCTAGTAATTCACCCCTCCACTTT.